Below are 3 T cell receptor beta chains sequenced from a single sample in a study of siplizumab effects on memory and regulatory T cells. The data were produced by immunoSEQ multiplex PCR, yet TCRdb's version contains in-frame clones alone and is incomplete. The sample has under 70,000 clones, around 79% seen once. The material sequenced was memory CD4+ T cells sorted from blood. Receptor source: a human donor in good health.

This chain joins TRBV19 and TRBJ2-1, with 11 bases fitting TRBD2. V shed 4 bases, J shed 12 bases, and the junction held 2 bases outside the gene matches. Germline loops: CDR1 LNHDA, CDR2 SQIVND (reference sequence). This CDR3 is 12 amino acids long. CDR3 bases: TGTGCCAGTAGTACAGGACTAGCGGGGCAGTTCTTC. Protein: CASSTGLAGQFF. Drawing the rest from reference TRBV19 and TRBJ2-1, the complete variable domain is DGGITQSPKYLFRKEGQNVTLSCEQNLNHDAMYWYRQDPGQGLRLIYYSQIVNDFQKGDIAEGYSVSREKKESFPLTVTSAQKNPTAFYLCASSTGLAGQFFGPGTRLTVL.

This chain links TRBV6-6 with TRBJ2-7; a possible D gene is TRBD1 (7 bases). V lost 4 bases and J 7 bases, leaving 14 bases between the germline ends. From germline, CDR1 is MNHNY and CDR2 SVGAGI (reference sequence). CDR3 size: 13 residues. CDR3 sequence: CASSFEQGGEQYF. Written as DNA, the CDR3 is TGTGCCAGCAGTTTCGAGCAGGGGGGAGAGCAGTACTTC.

The chain has TRBV6-5 and TRBJ2-3; 7 positions agree with TRBD2. The V gene end was trimmed by 5 bases and the J gene end by 0 bases; junction bases not matched to a gene: 5. From germline, CDR1 is MNHEY and CDR2 SVGAGI. This CDR3 has 15 residues. The CDR3 spells CASSRLASSTDTQYF. The CDR3 DNA follows: TGTGCCAGCAGTCGACTAGCTTCGAGCACAGATACGCAGTATTTT.